These T cell receptor beta chains were read from a single sample in a study of shared T cell receptors in the human thymus. TCRdb keeps only in-frame clones here, not all; method: immunoSEQ multiplex PCR. The sample yields approximately 730,000 clones, 80% to 90% seen once. This sample was also put to use in a study of human thymus T cells.

The sequenced sample consisted of thymocytes. The origin of the receptors is a girl under three years old with a congenital heart defect. CDR3s include the opening cysteine and the closing phenylalanine or tryptophan. The D gene is left open where the match is weak.

V gene,D gene,J gene,CDR3 DNA,CDR3 protein
TRBV15,TRBD2,TRBJ2-3,TGTGCCACCAGCAGAGCCACGGGTAGCGGGGGCCTTAGCACAGATACGCAGTATTTT,CATSRATGSGGLSTDTQYF
TRBV5-1,TRBD1,TRBJ1-1,TGCGCCAGCAGCTTGGTTCTAGGGGGCTGTAACACTGAAGCTTTCTTT,CASSLVLGGCNTEAFF
TRBV10-3,-,TRBJ1-2,TGTGCCATCAATCAACAGGGCGACTCTAACTATGGCTACACCTTC,CAINQQGDSNYGYTF
TRBV5-1,TRBD1,TRBJ1-3,TGCGCCAGCAGCTTGGCGACAGGGGGCATATGGGACACCATATATTTT,CASSLATGGIWDTIYF
TRBV4-3,TRBD1,TRBJ1-1,TGCGCCAGCAGCCCGACCGGGACAGGACCCAAAGCTTTCTTT,CASSPTGTGPKAFF
TRBV5-8,-,TRBJ2-7,TGTGCCAGCAGCGGGGGGGGGACACCGCCCTCCTACGAGCAGTACTTC,CASSGGGTPPSYEQYF
TRBV25-1,-,TRBJ1-1,TGTGCCAGCAGTGAGGGTCACAGGGAAGCTTTCTTT,CASSEGHREAFF
TRBV9,-,TRBJ2-2,TGTGCCAGCAGCGTAAGGGGTCAGAACACCGGGGAGCTGTTTTTT,CASSVRGQNTGELFF
TRBV29-1,-,TRBJ2-2,TGCAGCGTTTCCCCGGACAGAAACACCGGGGAGCTGTTTTTT,CSVSPDRNTGELFF
TRBV2,-,TRBJ1-2,TGTGCCACCGCTAAGGGGAATGGCTACACCTTC,CATAKGNGYTF
TRBV5-4,-,TRBJ2-5,TGTGCCAGCAGCTTGGCCGACTACGTGGGGAGGCAAGGGGCCCAGTACTTC,CASSLADYVGRQGAQYF
TRBV7-2,-,TRBJ2-7,TGTGCCAGCAGTCACCACCCGGGGTCCCCCTACGAGCAGTACTTC,CASSHHPGSPYEQYF
TRBV27,-,TRBJ1-2,TGTGCCAGCAGTTTGCCCCTCGGACTGACGAACTATGGCTACACCTTC,CASSLPLGLTNYGYTF
TRBV5-5,-,TRBJ2-5,TGTGCCAGCAGCTCCTGGACAGGGAGGGTAGAGACCCAGTACTTC,CASSSWTGRVETQYF
TRBV27,-,TRBJ2-7,TGTGCCAGCAAATGTAGGGGCGAGCAGTACTTC,CASKCRGEQYF
TRBV28,TRBD1,TRBJ1-3,TGTGCCAGCAGTTTTATAGGGGGCATTAGCTCTGGAAACACCATATATTTT,CASSFIGGISSGNTIYF
TRBV4-2,TRBD1,TRBJ2-3,TGTGCCAGCAGCCAAGTGGGACAGGGCACAGATACGCAGTATTTT,CASSQVGQGTDTQYF
TRBV7-9,-,TRBJ1-2,TGTGCCAGCAGCTCTTTAGGAGGGGCCCACTTTGTAGATGGCTACACCTTC,CASSSLGGAHFVDGYTF
TRBV27,-,TRBJ2-3,TGTGCCAGCAGTCCTAACAGGTTCCCCACAGATACGCAGTATTTT,CASSPNRFPTDTQYF
TRBV7-2,TRBD1,TRBJ2-7,TGTGCCACCTCGGACAGGGCCCCCGACGAGCAGTACTTC,CATSDRAPDEQYF
TRBV28,TRBD1,TRBJ2-6,TGTGCCAGCAGTTTATGTTCTCGAGACAGGGGTAACTCTGGGGCCAACGTCCTGACTTTC,CASSLCSRDRGNSGANVLTF